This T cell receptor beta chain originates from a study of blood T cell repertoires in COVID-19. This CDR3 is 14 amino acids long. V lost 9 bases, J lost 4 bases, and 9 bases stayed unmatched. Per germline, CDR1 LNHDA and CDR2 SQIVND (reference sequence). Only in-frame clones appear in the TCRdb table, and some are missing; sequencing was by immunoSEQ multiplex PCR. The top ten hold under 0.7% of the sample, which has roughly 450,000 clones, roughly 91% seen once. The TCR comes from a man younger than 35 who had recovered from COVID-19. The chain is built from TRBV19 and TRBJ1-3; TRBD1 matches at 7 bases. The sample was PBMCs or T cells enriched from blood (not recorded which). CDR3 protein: CASTRQGVGNTIYF. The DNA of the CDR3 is TGTGCCAGCACGAGACAGGGCGTCGGAAACACCATATATTTT.